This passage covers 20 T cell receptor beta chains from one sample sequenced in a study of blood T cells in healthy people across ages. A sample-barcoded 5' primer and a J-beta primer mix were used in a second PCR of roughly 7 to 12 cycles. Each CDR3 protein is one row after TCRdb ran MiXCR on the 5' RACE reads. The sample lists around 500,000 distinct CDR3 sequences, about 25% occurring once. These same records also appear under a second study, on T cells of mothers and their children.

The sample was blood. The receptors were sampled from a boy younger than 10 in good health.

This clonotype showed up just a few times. CDR3 bases: TGTGCCAGCAGCCAAGGGTGGGGGGAGACCCAGTACTTC. This codes for CASSQGWGETQYF. This chain uses TRBV3-1 with TRBJ2-5; either TRBD1 or TRBD2 may supply D (5 bases each). The CDR3 totals 13 residues. The V end lost 1 base, the J end lost 5 bases, and 8 bases lay between the germline ends. Germline CDR1 is LGHDT and CDR2 is YNNKEL (reference sequence).

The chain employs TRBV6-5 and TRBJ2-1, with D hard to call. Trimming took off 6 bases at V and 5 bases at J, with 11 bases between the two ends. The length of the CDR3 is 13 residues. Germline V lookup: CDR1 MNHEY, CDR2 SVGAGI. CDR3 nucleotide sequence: TGTGCCAGCAGACCCGGGCCCCACAATGAGCAGTTCTTC. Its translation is CASRPGPHNEQFF.

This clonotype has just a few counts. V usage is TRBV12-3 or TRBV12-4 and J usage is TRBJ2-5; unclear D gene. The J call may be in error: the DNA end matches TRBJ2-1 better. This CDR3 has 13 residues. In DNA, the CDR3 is TGTGCCAGCAGTTTACAGGCTCGAGAGAGGCAGTTCTTC. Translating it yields CASSLQARERQFF.

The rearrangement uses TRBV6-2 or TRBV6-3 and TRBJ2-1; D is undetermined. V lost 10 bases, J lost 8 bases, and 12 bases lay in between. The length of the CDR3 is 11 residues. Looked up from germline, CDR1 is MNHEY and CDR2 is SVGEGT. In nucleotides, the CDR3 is TGTGCCACCAACCGTTACGATGAGCAGTTCTTC. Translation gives CATNRYDEQFF.

The CDR3 nucleotides are TGCAGTGCTAGTCTCCAGCAAGATAATTCACCCCTCCACTTT. It translates to CSASLQQDNSPLHF. This rearrangement joins TRBV20-1 to TRBJ1-6, with unresolved D. Germline V gene data show CDR1 as DFQATT and CDR2 as SNEGSKA (reference sequence). The CDR3 sequence is 14 residues long. Between the trimmed V and J ends, which lost 3 bases and 5 bases, there was a span of 11 bases.

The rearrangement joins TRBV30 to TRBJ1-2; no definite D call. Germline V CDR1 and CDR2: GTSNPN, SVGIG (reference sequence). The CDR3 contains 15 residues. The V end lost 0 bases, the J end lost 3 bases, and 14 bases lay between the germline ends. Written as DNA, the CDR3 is TGTGCCTGGAGTGTAGACCCTCACCTGTACTATGGCTACACCTTC. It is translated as CAWSVDPHLYYGYTF.

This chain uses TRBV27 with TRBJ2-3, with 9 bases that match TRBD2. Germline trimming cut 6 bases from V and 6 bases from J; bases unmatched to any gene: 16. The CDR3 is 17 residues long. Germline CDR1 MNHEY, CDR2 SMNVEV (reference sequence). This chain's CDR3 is CASSPMSMSGGRDTQYF. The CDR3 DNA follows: TGTGCCAGCAGCCCCATGTCCATGAGCGGGGGGCGGGATACGCAGTATTTT.

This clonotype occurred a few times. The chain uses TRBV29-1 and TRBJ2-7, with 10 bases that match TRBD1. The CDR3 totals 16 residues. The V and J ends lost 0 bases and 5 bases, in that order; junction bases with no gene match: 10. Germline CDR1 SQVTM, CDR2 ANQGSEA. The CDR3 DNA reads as TGCAGCGTTGAAGATAGGGGGGGGACAGGGGCCCACGAGCAGTACTTC. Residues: CSVEDRGGTGAHEQYF.

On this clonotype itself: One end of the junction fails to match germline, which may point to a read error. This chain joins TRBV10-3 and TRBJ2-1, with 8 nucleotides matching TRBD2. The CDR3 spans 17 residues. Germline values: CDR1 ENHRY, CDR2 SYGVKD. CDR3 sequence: CAISDPPGRGVYNAQFF. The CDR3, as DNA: TGTGCCATCAGTGATCCCCCCGGGCGGGGGGTCTACAATGCGCAGTTCTTC.

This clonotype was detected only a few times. CDR3 protein: CSGWFLAPAQREQYF. The CDR3, as DNA: TGCAGCGGATGGTTCCTAGCCCCGGCCCAAAGGGAGCAGTACTTC. The rearrangement uses TRBV29-1 and TRBJ2-7, with D possibly TRBD2 on 5 matching bases. The germline gives CDR1 SQVTM, CDR2 ANQGSEA. The CDR3 contains 15 residues. V lost 7 bases and J lost 7, with 26 bases in between.

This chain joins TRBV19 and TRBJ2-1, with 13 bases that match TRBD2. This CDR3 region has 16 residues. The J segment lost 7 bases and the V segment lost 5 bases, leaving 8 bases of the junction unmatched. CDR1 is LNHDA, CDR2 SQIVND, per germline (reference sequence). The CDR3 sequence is CASSPRTSGSVNEQFF. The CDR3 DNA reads TGTGCCAGTAGTCCTCGGACTAGCGGGAGTGTGAATGAGCAGTTCTTC.

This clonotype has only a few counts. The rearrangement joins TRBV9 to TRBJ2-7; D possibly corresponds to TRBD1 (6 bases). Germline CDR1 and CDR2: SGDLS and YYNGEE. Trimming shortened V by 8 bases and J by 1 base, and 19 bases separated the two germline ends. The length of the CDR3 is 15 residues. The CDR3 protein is CASTPGAGVSYEQYF. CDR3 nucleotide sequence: TGTGCCAGTACTCCAGGGGCGGGTGTATCCTACGAGCAGTACTTC.

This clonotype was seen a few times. The DNA of the CDR3 is TGTGCCAGCAGTTACCTGGCAGGGGTCTCCTACGAGCAGTACTTC. Protein: CASSYLAGVSYEQYF. This chain uses TRBV6-2 or TRBV6-3 with TRBJ2-7; maybe TRBD1 (6 bases). The CDR3 is made up of 15 amino acids. In germline, CDR1 is MNHEY, CDR2 SVGEGT. The V end lost 2 bases, the J end lost 0 bases, and 11 bases lay between the germline ends.

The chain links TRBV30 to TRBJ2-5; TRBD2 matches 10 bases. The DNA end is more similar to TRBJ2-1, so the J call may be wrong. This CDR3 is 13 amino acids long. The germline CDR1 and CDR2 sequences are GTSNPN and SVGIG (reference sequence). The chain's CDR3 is CAWSSSGGAVQFF. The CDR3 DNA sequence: TGTGCCTGGAGTTCTAGCGGGGGTGCGGTCCAGTTCTTC.

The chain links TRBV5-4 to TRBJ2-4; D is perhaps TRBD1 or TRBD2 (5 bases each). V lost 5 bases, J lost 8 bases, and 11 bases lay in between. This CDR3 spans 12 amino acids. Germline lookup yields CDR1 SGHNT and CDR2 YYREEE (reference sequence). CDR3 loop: CASRGQGDIQYF. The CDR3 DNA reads TGTGCCAGCAGAGGGCAGGGAGACATTCAGTACTTC. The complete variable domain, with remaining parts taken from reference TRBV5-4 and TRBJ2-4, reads ETGVTQSPTHLIKTRGQQVTLRCSSQSGHNTVSWYQQALGQGPQFIFQYYREEENGRGNFPPRFSGLQFPNYSSELNVNALELDDSALYLCASRGQGDIQYFGAGTRLSVL.

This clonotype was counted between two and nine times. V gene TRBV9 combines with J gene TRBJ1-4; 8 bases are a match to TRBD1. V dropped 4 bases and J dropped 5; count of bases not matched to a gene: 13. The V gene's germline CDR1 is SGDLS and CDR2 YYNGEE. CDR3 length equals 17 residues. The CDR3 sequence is CASSPIRTGRINEKLFF. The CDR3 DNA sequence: TGTGCCAGCAGCCCCATAAGGACAGGGCGGATCAATGAAAAACTGTTTTTT.

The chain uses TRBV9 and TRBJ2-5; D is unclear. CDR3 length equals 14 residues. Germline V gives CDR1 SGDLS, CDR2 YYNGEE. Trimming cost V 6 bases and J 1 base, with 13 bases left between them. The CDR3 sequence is CASTPSWGQETQYF. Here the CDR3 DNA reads TGTGCCAGCACTCCATCTTGGGGCCAAGAGACCCAGTACTTC.

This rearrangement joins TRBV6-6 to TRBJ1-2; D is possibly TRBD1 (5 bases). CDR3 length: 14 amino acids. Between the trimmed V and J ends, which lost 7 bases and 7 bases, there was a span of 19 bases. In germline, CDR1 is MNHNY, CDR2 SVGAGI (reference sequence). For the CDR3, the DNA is TGTGCCAGCACCAACCTAGGGGCGGGAGGTGGCTACACCTTC. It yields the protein CASTNLGAGGGYTF.

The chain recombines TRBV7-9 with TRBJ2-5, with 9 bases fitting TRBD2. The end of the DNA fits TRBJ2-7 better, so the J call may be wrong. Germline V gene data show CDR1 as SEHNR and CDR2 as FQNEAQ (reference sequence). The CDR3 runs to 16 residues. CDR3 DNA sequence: TGTGCCAGCAGCCTCCCTAGCGGGACTAGCTCATACGAGCAGTACTTC. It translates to CASSLPSGTSSYEQYF.

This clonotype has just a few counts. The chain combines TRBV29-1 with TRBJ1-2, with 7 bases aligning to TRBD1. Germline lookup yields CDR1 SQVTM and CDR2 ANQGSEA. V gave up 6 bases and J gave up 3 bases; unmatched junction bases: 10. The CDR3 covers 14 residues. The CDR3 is CSVGSRDRYYGYTF. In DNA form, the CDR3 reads TGCAGCGTCGGAAGCCGGGACAGATACTATGGCTACACCTTC.